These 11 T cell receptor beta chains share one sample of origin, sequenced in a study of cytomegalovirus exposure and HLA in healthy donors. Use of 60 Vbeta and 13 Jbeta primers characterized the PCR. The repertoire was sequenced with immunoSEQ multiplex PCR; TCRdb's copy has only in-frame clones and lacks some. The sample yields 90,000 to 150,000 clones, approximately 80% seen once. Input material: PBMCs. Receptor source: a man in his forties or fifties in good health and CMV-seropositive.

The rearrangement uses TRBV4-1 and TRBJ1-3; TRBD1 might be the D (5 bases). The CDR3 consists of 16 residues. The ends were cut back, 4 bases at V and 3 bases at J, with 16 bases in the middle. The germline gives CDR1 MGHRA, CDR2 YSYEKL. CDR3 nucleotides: TGCGCCAGCAGCCGCAGGGTTTCTCTCGGTGGAAACACCATATATTTT. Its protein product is CASSRRVSLGGNTIYF.

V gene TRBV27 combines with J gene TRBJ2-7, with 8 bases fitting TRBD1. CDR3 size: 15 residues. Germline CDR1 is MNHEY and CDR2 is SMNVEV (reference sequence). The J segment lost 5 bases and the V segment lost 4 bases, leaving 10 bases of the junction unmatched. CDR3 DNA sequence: TGTGCCAGCAGTTCGATAGCCAGGGGGCTCGACGAGCAGTACTTC. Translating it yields CASSSIARGLDEQYF.

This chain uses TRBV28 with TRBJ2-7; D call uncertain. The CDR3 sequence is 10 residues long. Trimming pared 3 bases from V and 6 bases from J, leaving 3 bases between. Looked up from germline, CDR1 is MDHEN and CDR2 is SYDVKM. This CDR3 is CASSFSEQYF. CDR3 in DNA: TGTGCCAGCAGTTTCAGCGAGCAGTACTTC.

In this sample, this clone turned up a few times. The chain's CDR3 is CAVAGGGEAFF. The CDR3 DNA is TGTGCCGTGGCAGGGGGAGGTGAAGCTTTCTTT. The chain has TRBV10-3 and TRBJ1-1; 7 bases map to TRBD1. Germline V gene sequence: CDR1 ENHRY, CDR2 SYGVKD. CDR3 size: 11 residues. The J segment lost 7 bases and the V segment lost 11 bases, leaving 7 bases of the junction unmatched.

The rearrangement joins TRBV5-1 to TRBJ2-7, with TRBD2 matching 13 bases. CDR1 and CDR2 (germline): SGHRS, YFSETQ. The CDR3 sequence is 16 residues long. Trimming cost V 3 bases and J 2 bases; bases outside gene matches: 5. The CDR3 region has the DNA TGCGCCAGCAGCTACCAACTAGCGGGGGGGCCCTACGAGCAGTACTTC. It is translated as CASSYQLAGGPYEQYF.

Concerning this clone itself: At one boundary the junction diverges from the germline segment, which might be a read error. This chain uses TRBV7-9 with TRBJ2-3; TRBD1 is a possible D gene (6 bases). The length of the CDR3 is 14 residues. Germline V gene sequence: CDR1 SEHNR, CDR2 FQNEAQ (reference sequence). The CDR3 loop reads CASSYRDTTYTQYF. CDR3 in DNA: TGTGCCAGCAGCTACCGGGACACCACATATACGCAGTATTTT. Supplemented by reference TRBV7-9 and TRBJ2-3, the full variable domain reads DTGVSQNPRHKITKRGQNVTFRCDPISEHNRLYWYRQTLGQGPEFLTYFQNEAQLEKSRLLSDRFSAERPKGSFSTLEIQRTEQGDSAMYLCASSYRDTTYTQYFGPGTRLTVL.

The DNA for the CDR3 is TGTGCCAGCAGCGAAGAGGGGGGGCTTGCGGGGGGGCCCCAGCATTTT. Encoded protein: CASSEEGGLAGGPQHF. The gene calls are TRBV7-9 and TRBJ1-5, with a tentative D call TRBD1 (6 bases). V lost 5 bases, J lost 9 bases, and 23 bases lay in between. This CDR3 comprises 16 residues. Germline values: CDR1 SEHNR, CDR2 FQNEAQ (reference sequence).

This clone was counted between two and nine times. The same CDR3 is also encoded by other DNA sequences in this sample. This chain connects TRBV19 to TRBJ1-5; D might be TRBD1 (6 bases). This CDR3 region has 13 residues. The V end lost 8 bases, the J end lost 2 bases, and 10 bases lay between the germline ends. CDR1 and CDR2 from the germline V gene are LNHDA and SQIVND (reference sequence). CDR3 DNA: TGTGCCAGTTCCAACAGGGGCAATCAGCCCCAGCATTTT. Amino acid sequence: CASSNRGNQPQHF.

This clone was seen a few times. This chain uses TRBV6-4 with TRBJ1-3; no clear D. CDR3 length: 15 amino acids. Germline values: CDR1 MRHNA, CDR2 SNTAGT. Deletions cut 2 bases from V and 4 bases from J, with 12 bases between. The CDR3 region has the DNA TGTGCCAGCAGTGACCAGGCGATGTGCGGAAACACCATATATTTT. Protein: CASSDQAMCGNTIYF.

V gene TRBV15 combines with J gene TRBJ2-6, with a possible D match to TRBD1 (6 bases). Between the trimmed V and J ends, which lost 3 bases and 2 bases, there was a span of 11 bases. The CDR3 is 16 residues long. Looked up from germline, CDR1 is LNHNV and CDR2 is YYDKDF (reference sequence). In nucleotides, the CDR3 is TGTGCCACCAGCAGGGCAGGGGTAGCTGGGGCCAACGTCCTGACTTTC. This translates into CATSRAGVAGANVLTF.

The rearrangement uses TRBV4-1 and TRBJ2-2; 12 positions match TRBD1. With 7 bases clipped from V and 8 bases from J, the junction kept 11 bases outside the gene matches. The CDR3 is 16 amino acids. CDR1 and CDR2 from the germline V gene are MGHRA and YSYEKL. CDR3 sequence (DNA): TGCGCCAGCACCCCAACCGGGACAGGGGGCCGTGGGGAGCTGTTTTTT. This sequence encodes CASTPTGTGGRGELFF.